One sample yielded the 7 T cell receptor beta chains listed below, sequenced in a study of CD8 T cells in Susac syndrome. The RNA, roughly 0.5 to 1 ug, was put through reverse transcription using random hexamers. TCRdb re-analysed the immunoSEQ multiplex PCR reads in MiXCR, keeping a single row per CDR3 protein. The data show about 430,000 distinct CDR3 sequences, approximately 85% seen once. Material: CD8+ T cells from PBMCs. These receptors were obtained from a human donor with multiple sclerosis.

The V gene is TRBV29-1, the J gene TRBJ2-2; 10 nucleotides agree with TRBD1. The CDR3 runs to 17 residues. The V gene end was trimmed by 5 bases and the J gene end by 0 bases; junction bases not matched to a gene: 9. Germline V gives CDR1 SQVTM, CDR2 ANQGSEA. CDR3 sequence reads: CSVTGTGARPNTGELFF. The CDR3 nucleotides read TGCAGCGTTACCGGGACAGGGGCCCGCCCGAACACCGGGGAGCTGTTTTTT.

V and J are TRBV6-1 and TRBJ2-7; no clear D gene. V was trimmed by 3 bases and J by 0 bases, leaving 9 bases between them. The CDR3 runs to 14 residues. Germline lookup yields CDR1 MNHNS and CDR2 SASEGT. CDR3 loop: CASSESPGSYEQYF. CDR3 DNA sequence: TGTGCCAGCAGTGAGAGTCCGGGCTCCTACGAGCAGTACTTC.

The rearrangement joins TRBV28 to TRBJ1-4, with 7 nucleotides matching TRBD1. This CDR3 spans 15 amino acids. With V trimmed by 5 bases and J by 7 bases, 10 bases remained unmatched. Germline V gives CDR1 MDHEN, CDR2 SYDVKM. The CDR3 spells CASSKGGGYSEKLFF. The CDR3 coding sequence is TGTGCCAGCAGTAAGGGAGGGGGCTATAGTGAAAAACTGTTTTTT.

The chain has TRBV5-6 and TRBJ2-7, with unresolved D. V dropped 0 bases and J dropped 5 bases, with 9 bases sitting between them. CDR1 and CDR2 from the germline V gene are SGHDT and YYEEEE. The CDR3 covers 13 residues. CDR3 bases: TGTGCCAGCAGCTTGGAAGACCGGGACGAGCAGTACTTC. Amino acid sequence: CASSLEDRDEQYF.

The chain joins TRBV6-1 to TRBJ2-7, with D possibly being TRBD1 (5 bases). V lost 4 bases and J lost 3, with 10 bases in between. The CDR3 extends over 13 amino acids. Germline lookup yields CDR1 MNHNS and CDR2 SASEGT. CDR3 nucleotides: TGTGCCAGCAGTGTTCCAGGGAACTACGAGCAGTACTTC. Protein: CASSVPGNYEQYF.

The rearrangement links TRBV19 to TRBJ1-1; D might be TRBD1 (5 bases). CDR3 length: 12 amino acids. CDR1 is LNHDA, CDR2 SQIVND, per germline (reference sequence). V shed 5 bases and J shed 4 bases, with 8 bases lying between them. This CDR3 is CASSWGITEAFF. The CDR3 coding sequence is TGTGCCAGTAGTTGGGGGATCACTGAAGCTTTCTTT.

This rearrangement joins TRBV4-1 to TRBJ1-2; weak D call: TRBD1 (5 bases). Germline CDR1 and CDR2: MGHRA and YSYEKL. The CDR3 runs 12 residues. V lost 1 base to trimming and J lost 6 bases, with 6 bases between them. The CDR3 nucleotides are TGCGCCAGCAGCCAAGCGGGGGATGGCTACACCTTC. It codes for CASSQAGDGYTF.